The 27 T cell receptor beta chains below were found in one sample sequenced in a study of tumor and adjacent non-tumor tissue in lung cancer. The library came from three nested PCR rounds adapted from ARM-PCR protocols. MiXCR, run by TCRdb on the multiplex PCR reads, gives a single entry per CDR3 protein. This table has approximately 120,000 distinct CDR3 sequences, around three fifths appearing once. RNA was extracted from bulk tissue without any cell sorting. Sequenced sample: lung tumor tissue. These receptors all stem from a man aged 25 to 40 with non-small cell lung cancer.

Regarding this clonotype: At one of its ends the junction is not consistent with the germline gene, which may arise from a read error. CDR3 DNA sequence: TGTGCCATCATTGACTCAGGGGTCCAAGAGACCCAGTACTTT. Translating gives CAIIDSGVQETQYF. The chain uses TRBV10-3 and TRBJ2-5; a weak D match, TRBD1 (6 bases). The CDR3 has 14 residues. Germline V CDR1 and CDR2: ENHRY, SYGVKD.

Points on this clonotype: One end of the junction is discordant with germline, which a read error may explain. This chain links TRBV6-6 with TRBJ1-6, with 7 bases matching TRBD1. The CDR3 has 16 residues. From germline, CDR1 is MNHNY and CDR2 SVGAGI (reference sequence). In DNA form, the CDR3 reads TGTGCCAGCAGTGGGGGACAGACGGGGGTTTATTCACCTCTCCACTTT. It encodes CASSGGQTGVYSPLHF.

For this clonotype: A clone one base away is much larger, so this may be a read error. The gene calls are TRBV10-2 and TRBJ2-1; TRBD2 might be the D (5 bases). This CDR3 is built from 10 residues. Trimming shortened V by 6 bases and J by 11 bases, and 8 bases separated the two germline ends. In germline, CDR1 is WSHSY, CDR2 SAAADI. The CDR3 DNA is TGCGCCAGCAGCGGGATGAAGCAGTTCTTC. Protein product: CASSGMKQFF.

Remarks on this clonotype: One base away lies a much larger clone, so this may be a sequencing read error. V gene TRBV20-1 combines with J gene TRBJ2-1; D unclear. CDR3 size: 14 residues. CDR1 is DFQATT and CDR2 is SNEGSKA in the germline V gene (reference sequence). The CDR3 bases are TGCGGTGCTAGAGTAGGAACCACCGTGAATGAGCAGTTCTTC. It yields the protein CGARVGTTVNEQFF.

This clonotype was observed at least ten times. V is TRBV12-3 or TRBV12-4 and J is TRBJ2-3, with D unclear. Trimming cost V 3 bases and J 5 bases, with 6 bases left between them. CDR3 length: 12 amino acids. The CDR3 DNA is TGTGCCAGCAGTTTTTCCAGAGATACGCAGTATTTT. It codes for CASSFSRDTQYF.

Regarding this clonotype: A junction end diverges from the germline sequence, so it may reflect a read error. V usage is TRBV4-2 and J usage is TRBJ2-7; tentative D call: TRBD1 (5 bases). CDR3 length: 16 residues. Germline loops: CDR1 LGHNA, CDR2 YNFKEQ. CDR3 DNA sequence: TGTGCAAGCAGCCAAGACCTGACAGATCTACCCTACGAGCAGTACTTC. Translation: CASSQDLTDLPYEQYF.

This chain connects TRBV5-1 to TRBJ2-3; D is unresolved. CDR1 and CDR2 (germline): SGHRS, YFSETQ. The V end lost 4 bases, the J end lost 7 bases, and 7 bases lay between the germline ends. This CDR3 comprises 11 residues. This chain's CDR3 is CASSMTNTQYF. CDR3 sequence (DNA): TGCGCCAGCAGCATGACCAATACGCAGTATTTT. The whole variable domain, remainder taken from reference TRBV5-1 and TRBJ2-3, is KAGVTQTPRYLIKTRGQQVTLSCSPISGHRSVSWYQQTPGQGLQFLFEYFSETQRNKGNFPGRFSGRQFSNSRSEMNVSTLELGDSALYLCASSMTNTQYFGPGTRLTVL.

This chain uses TRBV11-2 with TRBJ2-7; unclear D gene. Germline V gene lookup returns CDR1 SGHAT and CDR2 FQNNGV. The CDR3 has 16 residues. The germline V and J ends were trimmed by 3 bases and 2 bases, with 17 bases remaining between them. The CDR3 nucleotides are TGTGCCAGCAGCTTGGTTATCATAGTTAAGCCCTACGAGCAGTACTTC. This translates into CASSLVIIVKPYEQYF.

Concerning this clonotype: Possible read error: a much larger clone is one base away. The CDR3 carries no conserved terminal phenylalanine or tryptophan, so it likely arises from a read error. The chain couples TRBV29-1 to TRBJ1-1; weak D call: TRBD1 (6 bases). Trimming shortened V by 6 bases and J by 4 bases, and 18 bases separated the two germline ends. This CDR3 is 14 amino acids long. CDR1 and CDR2 from the germline V gene are SQVTM and ANQGSEA. The CDR3 reads CSVVGGALGTEAFY. In DNA form, the CDR3 reads TGCAGCGTGGTGGGGGGGGCCTTGGGCACTGAAGCTTTCTAT.

To note about this clonotype: A much larger clone is a single base away; this may be a read error. This chain links TRBV5-4 with TRBJ2-5, with TRBD2 as a possible D gene (5 bases). Germline V CDR1 and CDR2: SGHNT, YYREEE (reference sequence). V dropped 3 bases and J dropped 2 bases, with 14 bases sitting between them. There are 15 residues in the CDR3. CDR3: CASSSAETLQETQYF. In DNA form, the CDR3 reads TGTGCCAGCAGCTCAGCGGAAACCTTACAAGAGACCCAGTACTTC. The whole variable domain, filled in from reference TRBV5-4 and TRBJ2-5, reads ETGVTQSPTHLIKTRGQQVTLRCSSQSGHNTVSWYQQALGQGPQFIFQYYREEENGRGNFPPRFSGLQFPNYSSELNVNALELDDSALYLCASSSAETLQETQYFGPGTRLLVL.

In regard to this clonotype: A read error may produce the germline difference seen at one junction end. The CDR3 region has the DNA TGTGCCAACAGTATAGGGACTTGCTACACCTTC. It yields the protein CANSIGTCYTF. This chain connects TRBV12-3 or TRBV12-4 to TRBJ1-2; D possibly corresponds to TRBD1 (5 bases). The CDR3 loop spans 11 amino acids.

Worth noting for this clonotype: At one end, the junction sequence differs from germline, possibly due to a read error. The chain carries TRBV4-3 and TRBJ2-3, with TRBD1 matching 10 bases. CDR1 LGHNA and CDR2 YSLEER come from the germline V gene. The CDR3 loop spans 15 amino acids. CDR3 amino acids: CASSLETGGADTRYF. CDR3 nucleotide sequence: TGCGCTAGCAGCCTAGAGACAGGGGGCGCAGATACGCGGTATTTT.

This clonotype was observed at least ten times. This chain links TRBV10-3 with TRBJ2-2; 7 nucleotides align to TRBD2. Germline CDR1 and CDR2: ENHRY and SYGVKD. J gave up 3 bases and V 0 bases, and 4 bases lay outside the gene matches. The CDR3 extends over 16 amino acids. This chain's CDR3 is CAISESGLADTGELFF. In DNA, the CDR3 is TGTGCCATCAGTGAGTCAGGTCTAGCGGACACCGGGGAGCTGTTTTTT.

This clonotype was picked up one time. One end of the junction is discordant with germline, which a read error may explain. The chain links TRBV29-1 to TRBJ1-2; no firm D call. The CDR3 covers 14 residues. Looked up from germline, CDR1 is SQVTM and CDR2 is ANQGSEA. As DNA, the CDR3 is TGCAGCGTTGAAGAAATCACGGGGAACTATGACTACACCTTC. This encodes CSVEEITGNYDYTF.

In the case of this clonotype: This may arise from a read error, as a much more abundant clone is one base away. The V and J genes are TRBV5-5 and TRBJ2-3, with D uncertain. Trimming removed 1 base at V and 6 bases at J, with 9 bases between. Germline CDR1 reads SGHKS; CDR2 reads YYEKEE (reference sequence). The CDR3 is 13 amino acids. This CDR3 is CASSLIRLDTQYF. CDR3 sequence (DNA): TGTGCCAGCAGCTTGATTAGATTGGATACGCAGTATTTT.

This clonotype was detected ten times or more. This chain uses TRBV12-3 or TRBV12-4 with TRBJ1-6, with D uncertain. The CDR3 covers 13 residues. V dropped 2 bases and J dropped 7 bases, with 6 bases sitting between them. In DNA, the CDR3 is TGTGCCAGCAGTTTAAGGGCCAATTCACCCCTCCACTTT. As protein: CASSLRANSPLHF.

There are a few counts of this clonotype. This may arise from a read error, as a much more abundant clone is one base away. V is TRBV29-1 and J is TRBJ2-5; no firm D call. The CDR3 runs 13 residues. CDR1 is SQVTM, CDR2 ANQGSEA, per germline. This CDR3 reads CGVVMSTEETQYF. The DNA of the CDR3 is TGCGGCGTTGTTATGTCTACAGAGGAGACCCAGTACTTC. The entire variable domain, with the rest obtained from reference TRBV29-1 and TRBJ2-5, is as follows: SAVISQKPSRDICQRGTSLTIQCQVDSQVTMMFWYRQQPGQSLTLIATANQGSEATYESGFVIDKFPISRPNLTFSTLTVSNMSPEDSSIYLCGVVMSTEETQYFGPGTRLLVL.

This clonotype was observed at least ten times. The chain carries TRBV6-5 and TRBJ2-7; D may be TRBD1 or TRBD2 (5 bases each). V was trimmed by 6 bases and J by 2 bases, leaving 17 bases between them. The CDR3 loop spans 15 amino acids. Germline V gene sequence: CDR1 MNHEY, CDR2 SVGAGI. The DNA of the CDR3 is TGTGCCAGCAGGAATCAAGGGACCGCCCCCTACGAGCAGTACTTC. Amino acid sequence: CASRNQGTAPYEQYF.

This chain links TRBV6-5 with TRBJ2-2; D not certain. V was cut by 9 bases and J by 2 bases, with 10 bases left in between. Germline V gives CDR1 MNHEY, CDR2 SVGAGI. CDR3 length: 13 amino acids. CDR3: CASSITNTGELFF. The CDR3 DNA sequence: TGTGCCAGTAGTATCACCAACACCGGGGAGCTGTTTTTT.

With regard to this clonotype: At one end the junction does not follow the germline gene, possibly because of a read error. The chain uses TRBV5-6 and TRBJ2-4; D is unclear. Germline CDR1 reads SGHDT; CDR2 reads YYEEEE. The CDR3 is 14 amino acids. The CDR3 nucleotides read TGTGCCATCAGCTTGTTTTTAGGTCAAAACATTCAGTACTTC. It specifies CAISLFLGQNIQYF.

In this sample, this clonotype turned up a few times. This sequence joins TRBV11-1 and TRBJ2-1, with D possibly matching TRBD1 (5 bases). The V end lost 11 bases, the J end lost 15 bases, and 20 bases lay between the germline ends. This CDR3 is built from 11 residues. Per the germline V gene, CDR1 is SGHAT and CDR2 is FQDESV (reference sequence). The CDR3 bases are TGTGCCGGCATGACCGACAGACCACTGTTCTTC. It specifies CAGMTDRPLFF.

J is TRBJ1-2 and V is TRBV20-1, with 10 bases fitting TRBD1. Germline V gene lookup returns CDR1 DFQATT and CDR2 SNEGSKA (reference sequence). The CDR3 has 15 residues. The ends lost 8 bases at V and 4 bases at J; junction bases unmatched: 13. The DNA for the CDR3 is TGCAGTACTTCTTACGACAGGGGGCGCGTCTATGGCTACACCTTC. It specifies CSTSYDRGRVYGYTF.

The chain couples TRBV11-2 to TRBJ2-7; TRBD1 or TRBD2 may be the D gene (5 bases each). Germline loops: CDR1 SGHAT, CDR2 FQNNGV. The V and J ends lost 5 bases and 3 bases respectively, with 20 bases between them. The CDR3 spans 16 residues. In DNA, the CDR3 is TGTGCCAGCAGCCCCGTACGAGGGGTTGTGGGCTACGAGCAGTACTTC. Protein: CASSPVRGVVGYEQYF.

Of note for this clonotype: A much more abundant neighbour one base away suggests this may be a read error. The chain couples TRBV29-1 to TRBJ2-3; 14 nucleotides agree with TRBD2. In germline, CDR1 is SQVTM, CDR2 ANQGSEA. This CDR3 region has 14 residues. The CDR3 sequence is CNFRLAGGLDTQYF. In DNA, the CDR3 is TGCAACTTCCGACTAGCGGGAGGGTTAGATACGCAGTATTTT.

As to this clonotype: A read error may account for a junction end that differs from germline. The chain recombines TRBV7-8 with TRBJ1-1, with D possibly matching TRBD1 (5 bases). Germline values: CDR1 SGHVS, CDR2 FQNEAQ. This CDR3 spans 15 amino acids. DNA of the CDR3: TGTGTCAGCAGCTTAGTGGGGGTCTTGAACACAGAAGCTTTCTTT. This encodes CVSSLVGVLNTEAFF.

The chain recombines TRBV2 with TRBJ1-2; 9 bases agree with TRBD1. The germline CDR1 and CDR2 sequences are SNHLY and FYNNEI. The CDR3 totals 13 residues. With V trimmed by 6 bases and J by 1 base, 0 bases remained unmatched. CDR3 nucleotide sequence: TGTGCCAGCAGGGGACAGGGTAACTATGGCTACACCTTC. Translated, it gives CASRGQGNYGYTF.

This clonotype was counted a few times. The V call is TRBV4-3, the J call TRBJ1-4, with D possibly matching TRBD1 (5 bases). Germline V gene sequence: CDR1 LGHNA, CDR2 YSLEER. The CDR3 length is 14 residues. The V and J ends lost 1 base and 9 bases respectively, with 12 bases between them. Here the CDR3 reads CASSQAGAGKKLFF. CDR3 DNA sequence: TGCGCCAGCAGCCAAGCCGGGGCAGGGAAAAAACTGTTTTTT.